The 16 T cell receptor beta chains in this list originate from one sample, sequenced in a study of low-dose radiotherapy and immunotherapy resistance in tumors. First-strand cDNA used TRAV- and TRBV-specific primers, covering alpha and beta chains. The PCR that amplified TCRs ran for 15 to 25 cycles, relying on a constant-region primer and a V-primer adapter. TCRdb reprocessed the reads with MiXCR, giving one entry per CDR3 protein. The sample consists of approximately 14,000 distinct CDR3 sequences, 40% to 60% of them appearing once. These receptors all stem from a human donor with advanced metastatic prostate, ovarian, gallbladder or colorectal cancer (not recorded which). This table probably holds off-target reads from a library built for another chain.

The chain carries TRBV9 and TRBJ2-5; D gene uncertain. Looked up from germline, CDR1 is SGDLS and CDR2 is YYNGEE. CDR3 length: 11 residues. Trimming shortened V by 0 bases and J by 7 bases, and 4 bases separated the two germline ends. The CDR3 sequence: CASSVDRTQYF. The DNA of the CDR3 is TGTGCCAGCAGCGTAGATAGGACCCAGTACTTC. The full variable domain, in which reference TRBV9 and TRBJ2-5 provide the parts outside the CDR3, is DSGVTQTPKHLITATGQRVTLRCSPRSGDLSVYWYQQSLDQGLQFLIQYYNGEERAKGNILERFSAQQFPDLHSELNLSSLELGDSALYFCASSVDRTQYFGPGTRLLVL.

This chain joins TRBV29-1 and TRBJ2-3; D is perhaps TRBD2 (6 bases). From germline, CDR1 is SQVTM and CDR2 ANQGSEA. With 3 bases removed from V and 3 bases from J, the gap between germline ends came to 16 bases. The CDR3 is 15 residues long. This chain's CDR3 is CSVEGGRTGTDTQYF. In nucleotides, the CDR3 is TGCAGCGTTGAGGGGGGTAGGACTGGAACAGATACGCAGTATTTT.

The sample holds one count of this clonotype. The rearrangement joins TRBV7-3 to TRBJ2-7; D might be TRBD1 or TRBD2, each matching 7 bases. This CDR3 is 15 amino acids long. V dropped 5 bases and J dropped 2 bases, with 16 bases sitting between them. Germline V lookup: CDR1 SGHTA, CDR2 FQGTGA. CDR3 bases: TGTGCCAGCAGCCCAGGGGGACTAAACACCTACGAGCAGTACTTC. As protein: CASSPGGLNTYEQYF.

This clonotype was seen a few times. The chain uses TRBV28 and TRBJ2-7; D not certain. The V gene lost 6 bases and the J gene lost 0 bases, with 6 bases spanning the gap. This CDR3 is built from 12 residues. Germline CDR1 and CDR2: MDHEN and SYDVKM. The CDR3 spells CASSLVSYEQYF. DNA for the CDR3: TGTGCCAGCAGCTTAGTCTCCTACGAGCAGTACTTC.

The chain uses TRBV5-1 and TRBJ2-3; no firm D call. Trimming cost V 0 bases and J 0 bases, with 20 bases left between them. The CDR3 is made up of 19 amino acids. Germline-derived CDR1 and CDR2 are SGHRS and YFSETQ. The CDR3 DNA reads TGCGCCAGCAGCTTGGGAATCCTGGGGTCCCCGACTAGCACAGATACGCAGTATTTT. Amino acid sequence: CASSLGILGSPTSTDTQYF.

This clonotype has more than one count but fewer than ten. The chain links TRBV6-2 or TRBV6-3 to TRBJ2-1, with a possible D match to TRBD2 (7 bases). Germline CDR1 MNHEY, CDR2 SVGEGT. Between the trimmed V and J ends, which lost 7 bases and 5 bases, there was a span of 18 bases. CDR3 length: 15 residues. Written as DNA, the CDR3 is TGTGCCAGCATGGCGGGGGCCCAAAAAAACAATGAGCAGTTCTTC. Its translation is CASMAGAQKNNEQFF.

This clonotype was counted only a few times. The V call is TRBV3-1, the J call TRBJ2-1; D may be TRBD1 or TRBD2 (5 bases each). V was clipped by 1 base and J by 7 bases, with 8 bases between them. The V gene's germline CDR1 is LGHDT and CDR2 YNNKEL (reference sequence). CDR3 size: 13 residues. The DNA of the CDR3 is TGTGCCAGCAGCCAAGGGGGGAAAAATGAGCAGTTCTTC. It specifies CASSQGGKNEQFF.

The chain is built from TRBV10-2 and TRBJ1-1, with 8 bases fitting TRBD1. Germline lookup yields CDR1 WSHSY and CDR2 SAAADI. J was trimmed by 8 bases and V by 6 bases; bases with no gene match: 2. The CDR3 has 11 amino acids. CDR3 loop: CASRGQGEAFF. DNA of the CDR3: TGCGCCAGCAGAGGACAGGGAGAAGCTTTCTTT.

This chain connects TRBV6-4 to TRBJ1-2, with unresolved D. The CDR3 runs to 13 residues. V was pared by 6 bases and J by 8 bases, with 16 bases between. The germline V gene has CDR1 MRHNA and CDR2 SNTAGT. The CDR3 nucleotides read TGTGCCAGCAGCGAAACCCCTACGCGGGGCTACACCTTC. Protein sequence: CASSETPTRGYTF.

This chain links TRBV19 with TRBJ2-2; weak D call: TRBD2 (6 bases). CDR3 length: 15 residues. Germline V gives CDR1 LNHDA, CDR2 SQIVND (reference sequence). V was clipped by 6 bases and J by 3 bases, with 14 bases between them. Here the CDR3 DNA reads TGTGCCAGTAGCCTGGCGGGGCTGGACACCGGGGAGCTGTTTTTT. Residues: CASSLAGLDTGELFF.

The J gene is TRBJ2-7, the V gene TRBV6-8; weak D call: TRBD1 (6 bases). This CDR3 is 13 amino acids long. The germline V and J ends were trimmed by 10 bases and 3 bases, with 16 bases remaining between them. Germline assignment: CDR1 MNHGY and CDR2 SAAAGT. As DNA, the CDR3 is TGTGCCACCAAGCTGGGGGCGGACTACGAGCAGTACTTC. Amino acid sequence: CATKLGADYEQYF.

This clonotype came up a few times. The gene calls are TRBV29-1 and TRBJ1-2; unclear D gene. V lost 1 base to trimming and J lost 8 bases, with 11 bases between them. The CDR3 consists of 12 residues. Germline lookup yields CDR1 SQVTM and CDR2 ANQGSEA. As DNA, the CDR3 is TGCAGCGTTGAAGGGGATGTTTTCGGCTACACCTTC. Its protein product is CSVEGDVFGYTF.

The chain has TRBV27 and TRBJ2-1; 8 bases map to TRBD1. The CDR3 contains 17 residues. Germline V gives CDR1 MNHEY, CDR2 SMNVEV (reference sequence). Trimming took 7 bases from V and 1 from J; bases not matched to a gene: 12. CDR3 bases: TGTGCCAGCACCCGCAATGGTCGGACAGGGTCCTACAATGAGCAGTTCTTC. It yields the protein CASTRNGRTGSYNEQFF.

This rearrangement joins TRBV10-3 to TRBJ2-1; tentatively, D is TRBD2 (6 bases). Per the germline V gene, CDR1 is ENHRY and CDR2 is SYGVKD. V lost 3 bases and J lost 9, with 18 bases in between. CDR3 length: 15 residues. CDR3 DNA sequence: TGTGCCATCAGTGAAGTGGCGACTAGTAATTTTGAGCAGTTCTTC. Translating gives CAISEVATSNFEQFF.

The CDR3 DNA is TGTGTTGCCGGAGCCACCACAGATACGCAGTATTTT. Its protein product is CVAGATTDTQYF. The chain carries TRBV6-8 and TRBJ2-3; D unresolved. The germline V gene has CDR1 MNHGY and CDR2 SAAAGT. The CDR3 spans 12 residues.

This clonotype was seen only a few times. This chain uses TRBV5-1 with TRBJ2-3, with a possible D match to TRBD2 (5 bases). Looked up from germline, CDR1 is SGHRS and CDR2 is YFSETQ. Trimming left V 0 bases short and J 3 bases short, with 11 bases between. The CDR3 is 15 residues long. In DNA, the CDR3 is TGCGCCAGCAGCTTGGACGGGGATAAGACAGATACGCAGTATTTT. Its translation: CASSLDGDKTDTQYF.